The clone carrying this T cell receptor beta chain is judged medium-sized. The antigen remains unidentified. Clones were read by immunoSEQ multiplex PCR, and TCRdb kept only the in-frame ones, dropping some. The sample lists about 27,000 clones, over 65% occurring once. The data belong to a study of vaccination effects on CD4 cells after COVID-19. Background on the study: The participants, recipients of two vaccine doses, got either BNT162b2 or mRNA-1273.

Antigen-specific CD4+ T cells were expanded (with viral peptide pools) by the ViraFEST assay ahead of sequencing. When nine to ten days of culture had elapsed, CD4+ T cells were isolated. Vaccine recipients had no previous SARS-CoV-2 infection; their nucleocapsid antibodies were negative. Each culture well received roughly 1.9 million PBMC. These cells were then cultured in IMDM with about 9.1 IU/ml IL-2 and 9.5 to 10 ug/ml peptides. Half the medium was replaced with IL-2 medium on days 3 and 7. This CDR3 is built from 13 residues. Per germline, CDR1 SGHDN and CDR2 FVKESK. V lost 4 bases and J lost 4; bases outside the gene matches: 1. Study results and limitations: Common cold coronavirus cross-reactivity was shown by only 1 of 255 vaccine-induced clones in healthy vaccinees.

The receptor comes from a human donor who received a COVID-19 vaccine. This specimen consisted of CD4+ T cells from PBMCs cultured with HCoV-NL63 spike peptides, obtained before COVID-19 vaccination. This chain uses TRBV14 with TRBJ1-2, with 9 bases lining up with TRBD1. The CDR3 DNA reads TGTGCCAGCAGCCGACAGGGGGTCTATGGCTACACCTTC. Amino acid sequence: CASSRQGVYGYTF.